This T cell receptor beta chain was captured in a study of blood T cell repertoires in COVID-19. Methods used by the authors: Nucleated cell number was recorded as an estimate derived from reference gene primer amplification. Using immunoSEQ multiplex PCR, the repertoire was profiled, and TCRdb retains in-frame clones only, with some absent. That table furnishes V, J and clone size, whereas the DNA furnished D and trimming. The data hold roughly 100,000 clones, with roughly 84% observed a single time. Trimming took 3 bases from V and 1 from J, leaving 6 bases between them. Germline V gives CDR1 SGHTA, CDR2 FQGTGA. This CDR3 has 13 amino acids.

The sample taken for sequencing was peripheral blood. The TCR comes from a human donor in a cohort sampled during active COVID-19. The chain combines TRBV7-3 with TRBJ1-1; no reliable D call. The CDR3 DNA reads as TGTGCCAGCAGCTTGACTTGGAACACTGAAGCTTTCTTT. Encoded protein: CASSLTWNTEAFF. Together with reference TRBV7-3 and TRBJ1-1, the CDR3 gives the full variable domain: GAGVSQTPSNKVTEKGKYVELRCDPISGHTALYWYRQSLGQGPEFLIYFQGTGAADDSGLPNDRFFAVRPEGSVSTLKIQRTERGDSAVYLCASSLTWNTEAFFGQGTRLTVV.